A selection of T cell receptor beta chains follows, all from one sample in a study of cytomegalovirus exposure and HLA in healthy donors. The method was immunoSEQ multiplex PCR; TCRdb's version includes in-frame clones alone and lacks a portion of them. In the table there are more than 90,000 clones, 77% of which are singletons. Sequenced: PBMCs. The receptors here all came from a female donor in good health and CMV-seronegative. Both conserved end residues are part of each CDR3. D genes are given only for firm matches. Where a row states a size, it is once, few, many or the class of an expanded clone; other rows omit it.

V gene	J gene	D gene	clone size	CDR3 protein	CDR3 DNA
TRBV19	TRBJ2-7	TRBD1	NA	CASKVQGGSYEQYF	TGTGCCAGTAAAGTACAGGGGGGCTCCTACGAGCAGTACTTC
TRBV7-2	TRBJ2-7	TRBD1	NA	CASSLTGGRYEQYF	TGTGCCAGCAGCTTGACAGGGGGGAGGTACGAGCAGTACTTC
TRBV7-9	TRBJ1-5	TRBD1	NA	CASSSTGVNQPQHF	TGTGCCAGCAGCTCGACAGGGGTCAATCAGCCCCAGCATTTT
TRBV27	TRBJ1-1	TRBD1	NA	CASSLQGIDEAFF	TGTGCCAGCAGTCTACAGGGGATCGATGAAGCTTTCTTT
TRBV9	TRBJ1-5	TRBD1	few	CASSVPPLGTGENNQPQHF	TGTGCCAGCAGCGTACCGCCCTTGGGGACAGGTGAGAATAATCAGCCCCAGCATTTT
TRBV6-1	TRBJ1-5	NA	once	CASSGREGNQPQHF	TGTGCCAGCAGCGGTCGGGAAGGGAACCAGCCCCAGCATTTT
TRBV5-3	TRBJ2-7	NA	NA	CARSDPRLKEQYF	TGTGCCAGAAGCGACCCCCGACTAAAAGAGCAGTACTTC
TRBV6-6	TRBJ2-7	TRBD1	NA	CASTGVQGVGIYEQYF	TGTGCCAGCACCGGCGTACAGGGGGTTGGGATCTACGAGCAGTACTTC
TRBV29-1	TRBJ1-4	NA	NA	CSGVAGHNEKLFF	TGCAGCGGTGTGGCGGGTCATAATGAAAAACTGTTTTTT
TRBV19	TRBJ1-3	TRBD1	once	CASSPDRAGNTIYF	TGTGCCAGTAGTCCGGACAGGGCTGGAAACACCATATATTTT
TRBV28	TRBJ2-7	TRBD2	NA	CASSLRLAAYEQYF	TGTGCCAGCAGTTTAAGACTAGCCGCCTACGAGCAGTACTTC